One sample yielded the 18 T cell receptor beta chains listed below, sequenced in a study of T cell responses to AZD1222 COVID-19 vaccine. The protocol was immunoSEQ multiplex PCR, while the TCRdb copy is restricted to in-frame clones and leaves out a portion. The repertoire consists of tens of thousands of clones, with roughly nine tenths occurring once and the leading ten covering 3%. The sequencing here drew on peripheral blood, taken on day 0 of AZD1222 vaccination. Every receptor here comes from an adult in good health.

The chain recombines TRBV2 with TRBJ1-1; D is perhaps TRBD1 (5 bases). Germline values: CDR1 SNHLY, CDR2 FYNNEI. This CDR3 comprises 14 residues. V was clipped by 5 bases and J by 4 bases, with 14 bases between them. The CDR3 DNA reads TGTGCCAGCAGTTCCCAGGGCGCGGGCACTGAAGCTTTCTTT. Its translation: CASSSQGAGTEAFF.

The count of this clone is one. The rearrangement links TRBV7-8 to TRBJ1-4; D call uncertain. CDR1 and CDR2 (germline): SGHVS, FQNEAQ. The CDR3 runs to 15 residues. V was pared by 0 bases and J by 8 bases, with 13 bases between. CDR3 in amino acids: CASSLAAGWFEKLFF. The CDR3 DNA reads TGTGCCAGCAGCTTAGCAGCCGGGTGGTTCGAAAAACTGTTTTTT. The full variable domain, its missing parts supplied by reference TRBV7-8 and TRBJ1-4, is GAGVSQSPRYKVAKRGQDVALRCDPISGHVSLFWYQQALGQGPEFLTYFQNEAQLDKSGLPSDRFFAERPEGSVSTLKIQRTQQEDSAVYLCASSLAAGWFEKLFFGSGTQLSVL.

The chain is built from TRBV19 and TRBJ1-2; D uncertain. The CDR3 contains 14 residues. V shed 5 bases and J shed 4 bases, with 14 bases lying between them. The V gene's germline CDR1 is LNHDA and CDR2 SQIVND (reference sequence). The CDR3 DNA follows: TGTGCCAGTAGTGCCCCAACCGGTCTCTATGGCTACACCTTC. Its translation: CASSAPTGLYGYTF.

The genes are TRBV27 and TRBJ2-7, with 9 bases fitting TRBD2. V was pared by 2 bases and J by 5 bases, with 4 bases of the junction left unmatched. Germline V gives CDR1 MNHEY, CDR2 SMNVEV (reference sequence). This CDR3 is 14 amino acids long. The CDR3 protein is CASSLGLARNEQYF. In DNA, the CDR3 is TGTGCCAGCAGTTTAGGACTAGCGAGGAACGAGCAGTACTTC.

J is TRBJ2-1 and V is TRBV7-2; TRBD2 aligns across 9 bases. The germline V gene encodes CDR1 SGHTA and CDR2 FQGNSA. This CDR3 region has 17 residues. Unmatched junction bases numbered 10, after V lost 5 bases and J lost 2 bases. The CDR3 here is CASSPTQAGGPYNEQFF. Here the CDR3 DNA reads TGTGCCAGCAGCCCCACCCAAGCGGGGGGTCCCTACAATGAGCAGTTCTTC.

The chain links TRBV5-4 to TRBJ2-1; the D gene is possibly TRBD1 (6 bases). The V end lost 2 bases, the J end lost 5 bases, and 11 bases lay between the germline ends. Per germline, CDR1 SGHNT and CDR2 YYREEE (reference sequence). The CDR3 spans 14 residues. Here the CDR3 reads CASSLQGPNNEQFF. The DNA of the CDR3 is TGTGCCAGCAGCTTACAGGGACCTAACAATGAGCAGTTCTTC.

The chain employs TRBV5-4 and TRBJ2-7; 8 nucleotides line up with TRBD1. Germline V gene sequence: CDR1 SGHNT, CDR2 YYREEE (reference sequence). The CDR3 has 15 amino acids. V gave up 5 bases and J gave up 0 bases; unmatched junction bases: 7. The CDR3 reads CASSFTGTGSYEQYF. In DNA form, the CDR3 reads TGTGCCAGCAGTTTCACCGGGACAGGCTCCTACGAGCAGTACTTC. Filled out from reference TRBV5-4 and TRBJ2-7, the complete variable domain reads ETGVTQSPTHLIKTRGQQVTLRCSSQSGHNTVSWYQQALGQGPQFIFQYYREEENGRGNFPPRFSGLQFPNYSSELNVNALELDDSALYLCASSFTGTGSYEQYFGPGTRLTVT.

The V and J genes are TRBV9 and TRBJ1-1, with D maybe TRBD1 (5 bases). Trimming took 5 bases from V and 1 from J, leaving 12 bases between them. Per the germline V gene, CDR1 is SGDLS and CDR2 is YYNGEE. The CDR3 is made up of 14 amino acids. This CDR3 reads CASSLRQGNTEAFF. CDR3 bases: TGTGCCAGCAGTCTACGGCAGGGGAACACTGAAGCTTTCTTT.

The table lists this clone with a few counts. The chain recombines TRBV28 with TRBJ1-2; tentatively, D is TRBD1 (5 bases). Per the germline V gene, CDR1 is MDHEN and CDR2 is SYDVKM. Trimming removed 6 bases from V and 7 bases from J, with 18 bases in between. This CDR3 contains 14 residues. The CDR3 spells CASSADRVRGGYTF. CDR3 coding DNA: TGTGCCAGCAGCGCCGACCGAGTAAGGGGTGGCTACACCTTC.

The genes are TRBV7-3 and TRBJ2-1, with D perhaps TRBD1 (6 bases). From germline, CDR1 is SGHTA and CDR2 FQGTGA. The CDR3 is 15 residues long. The V and J ends lost 5 bases and 2 bases respectively, with 13 bases between them. The CDR3 region has the DNA TGTGCCAGCAGCGCCCGACAGGCGACCTACAATGAGCAGTTCTTC. Translation gives CASSARQATYNEQFF.

The chain uses TRBV12-3 or TRBV12-4 and TRBJ1-2, with D perhaps matching TRBD1 (5 bases). V was trimmed by 6 bases and J by 4 bases, leaving 12 bases between them. The CDR3 extends over 13 amino acids. This CDR3 is CASSSQGVYGYTF. The DNA for the CDR3 is TGTGCCAGCAGCTCTCAAGGGGTCTATGGCTACACCTTC.

The rearrangement joins TRBV5-1 to TRBJ1-1; 9 nucleotides agree with TRBD1. V dropped 3 bases and J dropped 1; count of bases not matched to a gene: 1. This CDR3 comprises 14 residues. Germline V gene sequence: CDR1 SGHRS, CDR2 YFSETQ. The CDR3 region has the DNA TGCGCCAGCAGCTGGGGACAGGGGAACACTGAAGCTTTCTTT. Encoded protein: CASSWGQGNTEAFF.

The chain has TRBV7-2 and TRBJ2-7, with TRBD2 identical over 7 bases. V lost 3 bases to trimming and J lost 3 bases; unmatched junction nucleotides: 17. This CDR3 spans 18 amino acids. Germline loops: CDR1 SGHTA, CDR2 FQGNSA. Here the CDR3 reads CASSFLVVPGLTLYEQYF. The CDR3 nucleotides read TGTGCCAGCAGCTTCCTCGTAGTCCCGGGACTAACCCTCTACGAGCAGTACTTC. Full variable domain (missing parts from reference TRBV7-2 and TRBJ2-7): GAGVSQSPSNKVTEKGKDVELRCDPISGHTALYWYRQSLGQGLEFLIYFQGNSAPDKSGLPSDRFSAERTGGSVSTLTIQRTQQEDSAVYLCASSFLVVPGLTLYEQYFGPGTRLTVT.

The chain is built from TRBV4-1 and TRBJ1-1; D is ambiguous. CDR1 and CDR2 from the germline V gene are MGHRA and YSYEKL. V was clipped by 4 bases and J by 5 bases, with 17 bases between them. The CDR3 covers 15 residues. The CDR3 coding sequence is TGCGCCAGCAGCCGAGAGCCAGGATCAAGGACTGAAGCTTTCTTT. Its protein is CASSREPGSRTEAFF.

The chain combines TRBV7-9 with TRBJ2-7; D possibly corresponds to TRBD2 (6 bases). The CDR3 covers 14 residues. V shed 7 bases and J shed 6 bases, with 19 bases lying between them. Germline CDR1 SEHNR, CDR2 FQNEAQ (reference sequence). The CDR3 sequence is CASTSGQQASEQYF. The CDR3 DNA reads TGTGCCAGCACGAGCGGGCAGCAGGCCTCCGAGCAGTACTTC.

The rearrangement uses TRBV27 and TRBJ2-6, with D tentatively TRBD1 (6 bases). The germline V and J ends were trimmed by 2 bases and 2 bases, with 7 bases remaining between them. CDR1 is MNHEY, CDR2 SMNVEV, per germline (reference sequence). The CDR3 loop spans 15 amino acids. CDR3 coding DNA: TGTGCCAGCAGTTTAGGGGGCGCTGGGGCCAACGTCCTGACTTTC. Its translation is CASSLGGAGANVLTF.

The chain uses TRBV19 and TRBJ2-3; the match to TRBD2 covers 7 bases. CDR1 is LNHDA, CDR2 SQIVND, per germline (reference sequence). CDR3 length equals 14 residues. Trimming at V came to 1 base and at J to 4 bases, leaving 2 bases not matched to a gene. CDR3 region: CASSIGTSPDTQYF. The CDR3 DNA reads TGTGCCAGTAGTATAGGGACTAGTCCAGATACGCAGTATTTT.

The chain joins TRBV28 to TRBJ1-3; TRBD1 is a possible D gene (6 bases). Trimming left V 5 bases short and J 3 bases short, with 11 bases between. CDR3 length: 14 amino acids. Germline values: CDR1 MDHEN, CDR2 SYDVKM. CDR3 residues: CASSITGFGNTIYF. The DNA of the CDR3 is TGTGCCAGCAGTATTACAGGGTTTGGAAACACCATATATTTT.